What follows describes a single TCR beta chain. Its antigen is unknown. This specimen comes from a study of T cell responses to AZD1222 COVID-19 vaccine. Clones were sequenced by immunoSEQ multiplex PCR, and TCRdb holds only the in-frame ones, with some missing. The data hold 130,000 to 150,000 clones, with around 86% observed a single time. CDR1 is MNHEY and CDR2 is SVGAGI in the germline V gene. Trimming took off 1 base at V and 6 bases at J, with 12 bases between the two ends. The CDR3 extends over 15 amino acids. Findings of the study overall: Distributed over spike, vaccine-associated CD4 TCRs predominated at 160-218 and 743-854.

The clonotype was recovered from an adult in good health. The V and J genes are TRBV6-5 and TRBJ1-4; D uncertain. Sequences were derived from peripheral blood, sampled on day 0 of MenACWY control vaccination. CDR3 sequence reads: CASSYWGREDEKLFF. The DNA of the CDR3 is TGTGCCAGCAGTTACTGGGGAAGAGAGGATGAAAAACTGTTTTTT.